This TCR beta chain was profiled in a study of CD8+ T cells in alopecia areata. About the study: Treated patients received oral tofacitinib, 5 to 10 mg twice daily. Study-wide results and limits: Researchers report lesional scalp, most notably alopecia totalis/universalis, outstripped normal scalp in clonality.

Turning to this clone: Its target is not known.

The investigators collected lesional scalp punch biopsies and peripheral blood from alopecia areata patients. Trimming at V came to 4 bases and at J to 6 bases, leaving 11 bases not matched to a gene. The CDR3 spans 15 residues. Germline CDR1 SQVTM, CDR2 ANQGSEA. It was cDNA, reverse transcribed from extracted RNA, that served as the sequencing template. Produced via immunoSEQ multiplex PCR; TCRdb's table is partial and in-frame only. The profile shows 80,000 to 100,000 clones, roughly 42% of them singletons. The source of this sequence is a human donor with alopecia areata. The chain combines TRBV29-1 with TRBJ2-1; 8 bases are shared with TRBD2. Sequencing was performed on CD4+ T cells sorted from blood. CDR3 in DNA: TGCAGCGTTGTACTAGCACTAGCGGCATCCAATGAGCAGTTCTTC. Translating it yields CSVVLALAASNEQFF.